The text below deals with one TCR beta chain. TCRdb reprocessed the 5' RACE reads via MiXCR and lists one record per CDR3 protein. Among around 1.7 million distinct CDR3 sequences listed, less than 40% were seen once. The data originate from a study of identical twins. V lost 1 base and J lost 13, with 14 bases in between. The CDR3 sequence is 13 residues long. The germline gives CDR1 LNHNV, CDR2 YYDKDF (reference sequence). This clonotype originated in a newborn girl in good health. Sequenced sample: cord blood. J is TRBJ2-1 and V is TRBV15; tentatively, D is TRBD1 or TRBD2 (5 bases each). The CDR3 DNA is TGTGCCACCAGCAGAGTAGGGACGGCTGTCCAGTTCTTC. Its protein is CATSRVGTAVQFF.